The 25 T cell receptor beta chains reported below all come from one sample, sequenced in a study of vaccination and CD4 T cells after COVID-19. Cultured CD4+ T-cell DNA underwent Oncomine TCR Beta short-read sequencing. TCRdb reprocessed the PCR reads via MiXCR and lists one record per CDR3 protein. The table lists about 12,000 distinct CDR3 sequences, approximately 53% of them singletons. Their antigens are not known. Noted treatment: roughly 10-day PBMC culture with coronavirus spike peptide pools or control peptides (ViraFEST assay). The sample comprised CD4+ T cells from blood, cultured in vitro. The receptors here all came from a human donor who had recovered from COVID-19.

This clonotype has only a few counts. J is TRBJ1-1 and V is TRBV10-2; D may be TRBD1 (5 bases). This CDR3 has 13 amino acids. The germline V gene encodes CDR1 WSHSY and CDR2 SAAADI. Deletions cut 2 bases from V and 11 bases from J, with 15 bases between. Written as DNA, the CDR3 is TGCGCCAGCAGTGAGCAGGGCAGTGCGGATGCTTTCTTT. The encoded protein is CASSEQGSADAFF.

A few counts support this clonotype. The chain combines TRBV20-1 with TRBJ1-2, with D maybe TRBD1 (6 bases). V shed 3 bases and J shed 4 bases, with 18 bases lying between them. Per the germline V gene, CDR1 is DFQATT and CDR2 is SNEGSKA (reference sequence). This CDR3 spans 15 amino acids. DNA for the CDR3: TGCAGTGCTAGTGTCGCGGGACAAACCTTCTATGGCTACACCTTC. It yields the protein CSASVAGQTFYGYTF.

The gene calls are TRBV5-6 and TRBJ1-4, with D unresolved. Germline lookup yields CDR1 SGHDT and CDR2 YYEEEE. This CDR3 has 13 amino acids. The ends were cut back, 7 bases at V and 8 bases at J, with 15 bases in the middle. This CDR3 reads CASSSGWREKLFF. CDR3 coding DNA: TGTGCCAGCTCTTCGGGCTGGAGAGAAAAACTGTTTTTT.

The V gene is TRBV7-2, the J gene TRBJ2-3; D is unresolved. CDR3 size: 14 residues. The V end lost 4 bases, the J end lost 2 bases, and 10 bases lay between the germline ends. The germline CDR1 and CDR2 sequences are SGHTA and FQGNSA. Here the CDR3 reads CASSSRQYTDTQYF. Written as DNA, the CDR3 is TGTGCCAGCAGCTCCCGGCAGTACACAGATACGCAGTATTTT.

This chain connects TRBV11-2 to TRBJ2-2; 15 positions agree with TRBD2. From germline, CDR1 is SGHAT and CDR2 FQNNGV. The CDR3 runs to 18 residues. V dropped 5 bases and J dropped 4; count of bases not matched to a gene: 8. This CDR3 reads CASSRTSGRAWSTGELFF. In DNA form, the CDR3 reads TGTGCCAGCAGCAGGACTAGCGGGAGGGCCTGGAGCACCGGGGAGCTGTTTTTT. Together with reference TRBV11-2 and TRBJ2-2, the CDR3 gives the full variable domain: EAGVAQSPRYKIIEKRQSVAFWCNPISGHATLYWYQQILGQGPKLLIQFQNNGVVDDSQLPKDRFSAERLKGVDSTLKIQPAKLEDSAVYLCASSRTSGRAWSTGELFFGEGSRLTVL.

The chain has TRBV24-1 and TRBJ1-2; TRBD1 might be the D (5 bases). CDR3 length: 14 amino acids. V was clipped by 5 bases and J by 4 bases, with 13 bases between them. Germline V CDR1 and CDR2: KGHDR, SFDVKD. The CDR3 DNA reads as TGTGCCACCAGTGGTCAGGACACAAGCTATGGCTACACCTTC. The encoded protein is CATSGQDTSYGYTF.

This clonotype appeared once. The V and J genes are TRBV29-1 and TRBJ1-1; TRBD1 might be the D (6 bases). V lost 8 bases to trimming and J lost 4 bases, with 14 bases between them. The CDR3 runs 12 residues. Germline values: CDR1 SQVTM, CDR2 ANQGSEA. CDR3 amino acids: CSTAEGVTEAFF. Here the CDR3 DNA reads TGCAGCACCGCGGAGGGGGTCACTGAAGCTTTCTTT.

This clonotype occurred a few times. This rearrangement joins TRBV2 to TRBJ1-6; weak D call: TRBD1 (6 bases). The V gene lost 6 bases and the J gene lost 2 bases, with 11 bases spanning the gap. CDR3 length: 15 amino acids. CDR1 is SNHLY, CDR2 FYNNEI, per germline. In DNA form, the CDR3 reads TGTGCCAGCAGCGGACAGAGGACCTATAATTCACCCCTCCACTTT. Its protein is CASSGQRTYNSPLHF.

The chain uses TRBV25-1 and TRBJ1-1; D is ambiguous. Deletions cut 4 bases from V and 0 bases from J, with 6 bases between. Germline V gene sequence: CDR1 MGHDK, CDR2 SYGVNS. CDR3 length equals 13 residues. DNA of the CDR3: TGTGCCAGCAGTGGATTTATGAACACTGAAGCTTTCTTT. Protein: CASSGFMNTEAFF. Combining the CDR3 with reference TRBV25-1 and TRBJ1-1 gives the whole variable domain EADIYQTPRYLVIGTGKKITLECSQTMGHDKMYWYQQDPGMELHLIHYSYGVNSTEKGDLSSESTVSRIRTEHFPLTLESARPSHTSQYLCASSGFMNTEAFFGQGTRLTVV.

J is TRBJ2-7 and V is TRBV27; TRBD1 matches at 10 bases. CDR1 and CDR2 from the germline V gene are MNHEY and SMNVEV (reference sequence). J lost 7 bases, V lost 6 bases, and 9 bases had no gene match. The CDR3 has 14 amino acids. CDR3 sequence reads: CASRPPGQGREQYF. DNA for the CDR3: TGTGCCAGCAGGCCCCCGGGACAGGGGAGGGAGCAGTACTTC.

This clonotype was detected a few times. The V gene is TRBV20-1, the J gene TRBJ2-7; D not certain. Trimming left V 5 bases short and J 4 bases short, with 15 bases between. CDR1 DFQATT and CDR2 SNEGSKA come from the germline V gene (reference sequence). There are 13 residues in the CDR3. The CDR3 loop is CSASGHLGYEQYF. Here the CDR3 DNA reads TGCAGTGCTTCTGGTCACCTGGGGTACGAGCAGTACTTC.

This clonotype was seen a few times. The chain joins TRBV2 to TRBJ1-5; unclear D gene. V was trimmed by 6 bases and J by 1 base, leaving 10 bases between them. Germline values: CDR1 SNHLY, CDR2 FYNNEI. This CDR3 has 14 amino acids. CDR3 sequence (DNA): TGTGCCAGCAGCCCGGGTAGAAGCAATCAGCCCCAGCATTTT. This encodes CASSPGRSNQPQHF.

The genes are TRBV6-2 or TRBV6-3 and TRBJ2-6; D is ambiguous. The CDR3 covers 15 residues. Germline CDR1 reads MNHEY; CDR2 reads SVGEGT. V lost 4 bases and J 0 bases, leaving 7 bases between the germline ends. The CDR3 DNA reads as TGTGCCAGCAGTTCCACTATCTCTGGGGCCAACGTCCTGACTTTC. Amino acids: CASSSTISGANVLTF.

The rearrangement joins TRBV19 to TRBJ2-4, with D unresolved. V was pared by 0 bases and J by 11 bases, with 8 bases between. Germline CDR1 reads LNHDA; CDR2 reads SQIVND (reference sequence). This CDR3 spans 12 amino acids. The CDR3 DNA reads TGTGCCAGTAGTATAGAGGGCAGATTTCAGTACTTC. The encoded protein is CASSIEGRFQYF. Looking up the rest from reference TRBV19 and TRBJ2-4 gives the full variable domain: DGGITQSPKYLFRKEGQNVTLSCEQNLNHDAMYWYRQDPGQGLRLIYYSQIVNDFQKGDIAEGYSVSREKKESFPLTVTSAQKNPTAFYLCASSIEGRFQYFGAGTRLSVL.

CDR3: CASVDLGGRGTQYF. The CDR3 nucleotides read TGTGCCAGCGTAGATCTGGGGGGCCGCGGGACCCAGTACTTC. The chain combines TRBV7-6 with TRBJ2-5; D possibly uses TRBD1 or TRBD2 (6 bases each). There are 14 residues in the CDR3. The germline gives CDR1 SGHVS, CDR2 FNYEAQ. Trimming cost V 8 bases and J 7 bases, with 20 bases left between them.

The chain couples TRBV4-1 to TRBJ2-7; D remains ambiguous. Germline V gene sequence: CDR1 MGHRA, CDR2 YSYEKL. V was trimmed by 3 bases and J by 0 bases, leaving 12 bases between them. CDR3 length: 15 residues. CDR3 sequence (DNA): TGCGCCAGCAGCCATTCCCCTTCGGGCTCCTACGAGCAGTACTTC. It specifies CASSHSPSGSYEQYF.

The V call is TRBV29-1, the J call TRBJ1-1; D is perhaps TRBD1 (6 bases). The ends were cut back, 2 bases at V and 4 bases at J, with 8 bases in the middle. CDR3 length: 12 amino acids. From germline, CDR1 is SQVTM and CDR2 ANQGSEA. Written as DNA, the CDR3 is TGCAGCGTTGAAACAGGGCGCACTGAAGCTTTCTTT. It yields the protein CSVETGRTEAFF.

This chain connects TRBV20-1 to TRBJ2-5; unclear D gene. V was clipped by 0 bases and J by 5 bases, with 10 bases between them. Germline V gene lookup returns CDR1 DFQATT and CDR2 SNEGSKA (reference sequence). This CDR3 has 13 amino acids. CDR3 sequence reads: CSARDAGLETQYF. CDR3 sequence (DNA): TGCAGTGCTAGAGATGCCGGTCTGGAGACCCAGTACTTC.

The chain couples TRBV29-1 to TRBJ2-5; D is perhaps TRBD2 (5 bases). The germline CDR1 and CDR2 sequences are SQVTM and ANQGSEA. Trimming took off 5 bases at V and 4 bases at J, with 11 bases between the two ends. This CDR3 spans 12 amino acids. CDR3 sequence (DNA): TGCAGCGTTCGGACGGCGGGAGAGACCCAGTACTTC. Translation: CSVRTAGETQYF.

In DNA form, the CDR3 reads TGCAGTGCTAGAGATGGGACAGGATCCTCTGGGACTGAAGCTTTCTTT. Its protein product is CSARDGTGSSGTEAFF. The V call is TRBV20-1, the J call TRBJ1-1, with TRBD1 matching 8 bases. The CDR3 spans 16 residues. The V segment lost 0 bases and the J segment 5 bases; nucleotides outside the gene matches: 11. Germline V gene data show CDR1 as DFQATT and CDR2 as SNEGSKA (reference sequence).

V and J are TRBV7-2 and TRBJ1-5; D gene uncertain. This CDR3 comprises 13 residues. The germline gives CDR1 SGHTA, CDR2 FQGNSA. Trimming shortened V by 5 bases and J by 2 bases, and 7 bases separated the two germline ends. CDR3 loop: CASSPSGNQPQHF. The CDR3 bases are TGTGCCAGCAGCCCTTCCGGCAATCAGCCCCAGCATTTT.

This clonotype was observed a few times. The rearrangement links TRBV7-2 to TRBJ1-1; no reliable D call. In germline, CDR1 is SGHTA, CDR2 FQGNSA. Trimming stripped 3 bases from V and 1 base from J, with 9 bases between. This CDR3 comprises 14 residues. CDR3 sequence (DNA): TGTGCCAGCAGCTTCTGGGCGACGAACACTGAAGCTTTCTTT. It encodes CASSFWATNTEAFF. Complete variable domain (other parts from reference TRBV7-2 and TRBJ1-1): GAGVSQSPSNKVTEKGKDVELRCDPISGHTALYWYRQSLGQGLEFLIYFQGNSAPDKSGLPSDRFSAERTGGSVSTLTIQRTQQEDSAVYLCASSFWATNTEAFFGQGTRLTVV.

This rearrangement joins TRBV6-1 to TRBJ1-4; 7 nucleotides agree with TRBD1. V lost 6 bases, J lost 3 bases, and 7 bases stayed unmatched. The CDR3 has 15 amino acids. Germline loops: CDR1 MNHNS, CDR2 SASEGT. The CDR3 nucleotides read TGTGCCAGCAGACCCAGGGGGGGGCCTAATGAAAAACTGTTTTTT. Protein: CASRPRGGPNEKLFF.

The rearrangement joins TRBV12-3 or TRBV12-4 to TRBJ2-5; TRBD1 or TRBD2 may be the D gene (5 bases each). V lost 3 bases, J lost 5 bases, and 16 bases lay in between. The CDR3 is 15 amino acids. CDR3 sequence: CASSFRDLSWETQYF. For the CDR3, the DNA is TGTGCCAGCAGTTTCCGGGACCTAAGTTGGGAGACCCAGTACTTC.

The CDR3 is CASNSGVTGGSEKLFF. The CDR3, as DNA: TGTGCCAGTAACAGTGGGGTGACGGGGGGCAGTGAAAAACTGTTTTTT. V usage is TRBV19 and J usage is TRBJ1-4; possible D gene TRBD1, 6 bases. Germline V gene sequence: CDR1 LNHDA, CDR2 SQIVND (reference sequence). There are 16 residues in the CDR3. V gave up 7 bases and J gave up 7 bases, with 22 bases separating them.